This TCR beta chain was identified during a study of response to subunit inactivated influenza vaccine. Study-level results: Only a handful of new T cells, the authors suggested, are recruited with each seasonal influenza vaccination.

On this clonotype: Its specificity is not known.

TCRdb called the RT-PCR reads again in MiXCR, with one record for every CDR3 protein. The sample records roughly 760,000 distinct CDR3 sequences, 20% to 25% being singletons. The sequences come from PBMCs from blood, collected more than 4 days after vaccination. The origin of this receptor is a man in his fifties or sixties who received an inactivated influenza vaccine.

CDR3 protein: CASSTRTGNTGELFF. CDR3 in DNA: TGTGCCAGCAGCACTCGGACGGGAAACACCGGGGAGCTGTTTTTT. The chain employs TRBV6-2 or TRBV6-3 and TRBJ2-2; maybe TRBD2 (5 bases). Trimming left V 6 bases short and J 2 bases short, with 13 bases between. The CDR3 loop spans 15 amino acids. Looked up from germline, CDR1 is MNHEY and CDR2 is SVGEGT.